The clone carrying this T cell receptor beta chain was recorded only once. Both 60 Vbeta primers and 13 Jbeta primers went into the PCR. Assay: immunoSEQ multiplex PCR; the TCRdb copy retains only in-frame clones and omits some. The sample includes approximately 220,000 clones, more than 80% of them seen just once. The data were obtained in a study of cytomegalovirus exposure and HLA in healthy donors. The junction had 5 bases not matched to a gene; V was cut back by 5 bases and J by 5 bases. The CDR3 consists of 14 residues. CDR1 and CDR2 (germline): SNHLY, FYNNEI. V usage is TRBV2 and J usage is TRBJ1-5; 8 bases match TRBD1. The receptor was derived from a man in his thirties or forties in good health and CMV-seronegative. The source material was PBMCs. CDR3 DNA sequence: TGTGCCAGCAGTACAGGGGGTCGGGATCAGCCCCAGCATTTT. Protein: CASSTGGRDQPQHF.